This T cell receptor (beta chain) stems from a study of cytomegalovirus exposure and HLA in healthy donors. Overall study: Earlier results showed 117 million unique TCR beta sequences derived from roughly 190 million T cells. Study outcomes and limitations: Rarity held for most TCR sequences, but there were some public TCRs that occurred in many donors. Per a prior analysis, the majority of TCR beta V segments were productive roughly 90% or roughly 30% of the time.

In regard to this clone: As yet, its antigen is unknown.

The PCR contained 60 Vbeta and 13 Jbeta primers. Only in-frame clones appear in the TCRdb table, and some are missing; sequencing was by immunoSEQ multiplex PCR. This sample has more than 95,000 clones, with roughly a tenth found just once. The CDR3 sequence is 15 residues long. Germline-derived CDR1 and CDR2 are MDHEN and SYDVKM. After removal of 4 bases from V and 4 bases from J, the junction contained 4 bases not matched to a gene. The source material was PBMCs. The chain recombines TRBV28 with TRBJ1-1; 12 bases agree with TRBD1. The sequence came from a woman younger than 35 in good health and CMV-seropositive. CDR3 DNA: TGTGCCAGCAGTTATCGGGACAGGGGGCCCACTGAAGCTTTCTTT. Its translation is CASSYRDRGPTEAFF.